The 21 T cell receptor beta chains reported below all come from one sample, sequenced in a study of blood T cell repertoires in COVID-19. TCRdb's copy holds only in-frame clones and misses some; the assay was immunoSEQ multiplex PCR. Of around 300,000 clones listed, 88% are singletons. Sequenced sample: PBMCs or T cells enriched from blood (not recorded which). Receptors originate from a man aged 30-40 years who had recovered from COVID-19.

The rearrangement links TRBV30 to TRBJ1-2; 7 bases match TRBD1. CDR3 length: 15 amino acids. V lost 0 bases, J lost 3 bases, and 7 bases stayed unmatched. Germline CDR1 GTSNPN, CDR2 SVGIG (reference sequence). The CDR3 sequence is CAWSVKQGVDYGYTF. The CDR3 DNA reads TGTGCCTGGAGTGTAAAGCAGGGGGTAGACTATGGCTACACCTTC.

The V and J genes are TRBV7-3 and TRBJ1-3; TRBD1 matches at 11 bases. The V gene end was trimmed by 5 bases and the J gene end by 7 bases; junction bases not matched to a gene: 4. CDR3 length: 14 amino acids. The V gene's germline CDR1 is SGHTA and CDR2 FQGTGA. CDR3 sequence reads: CASSPGTGGNTIYF. The CDR3 coding sequence is TGTGCCAGCAGCCCCGGGACAGGGGGGAACACCATATATTTT.

This chain joins TRBV13 and TRBJ2-4; 7 bases align to TRBD2. Germline CDR1 is PRHDT and CDR2 is FYEKMQ (reference sequence). The CDR3 is 22 residues long. V lost 5 bases to trimming and J lost 0 bases; unmatched junction nucleotides: 25. CDR3 nucleotide sequence: TGTGCCAGCAGCCCCCATCACCCCGGACTAGATTATTTAGTGGGAGCCAAAAACATTCAGTACTTC. Encoded protein: CASSPHHPGLDYLVGAKNIQYF.

The J gene is TRBJ2-3, the V gene TRBV6-5; D uncertain. V lost 10 bases to trimming and J lost 2 bases, with 16 bases between them. Germline V gene sequence: CDR1 MNHEY, CDR2 SVGAGI. The CDR3 length is 14 residues. Here the CDR3 DNA reads TGTGCCACCGGCCGGGTCTTACACACAGATACGCAGTATTTT. Amino acids: CATGRVLHTDTQYF.

The gene calls are TRBV28 and TRBJ2-5; no firm D call. This CDR3 spans 14 amino acids. The V end was cut by 1 base, the J end by 0 bases, with 6 bases between. Germline V gene sequence: CDR1 MDHEN, CDR2 SYDVKM. CDR3 amino acids: CASSLSRYQETQYF. The CDR3, as DNA: TGTGCCAGCAGTTTATCTCGTTACCAAGAGACCCAGTACTTC.

This clone was observed a single time. The gene calls are TRBV7-2 and TRBJ1-4; 10 bases line up with TRBD1. The trim removed 5 bases at V and 8 bases at J, leaving 8 bases unmatched. This CDR3 has 15 residues. Germline CDR1 SGHTA, CDR2 FQGNSA. CDR3 in DNA: TGTGCCAGCAGCCCACCCGGGACAGGGGAGGAAAAACTGTTTTTT. This sequence encodes CASSPPGTGEEKLFF.

The chain couples TRBV9 to TRBJ2-7; D not certain. The length of the CDR3 is 13 residues. The germline V and J ends were trimmed by 4 bases and 4 bases, with 12 bases remaining between them. The germline CDR1 and CDR2 sequences are SGDLS and YYNGEE. Here the CDR3 reads CASSPLRFYEQYF. The CDR3 coding sequence is TGTGCCAGCAGCCCCCTTAGATTTTACGAGCAGTACTTC.

The chain has TRBV5-1 and TRBJ2-5; 8 positions agree with TRBD2. J gave up 5 bases and V 8 bases, and 20 bases lay outside the gene matches. Germline V gives CDR1 SGHRS, CDR2 YFSETQ. The CDR3 is 17 amino acids. The CDR3, as DNA: TGCGCCAGTGATAGCCTAGCGGGTAGCCCATGGAGGGAGACCCAGTACTTC. As protein: CASDSLAGSPWRETQYF.

The gene calls are TRBV5-5 and TRBJ1-5; the D is unclear. Germline-derived CDR1 and CDR2 are SGHKS and YYEKEE (reference sequence). The CDR3 spans 13 residues. The ends were cut back, 4 bases at V and 6 bases at J, with 11 bases in the middle. CDR3 sequence reads: CASSARDGQPQHF. CDR3 DNA sequence: TGTGCCAGCAGCGCGAGGGATGGTCAGCCCCAGCATTTT.

The chain employs TRBV27 and TRBJ1-5; D perhaps matches TRBD1 (5 bases). Germline V gives CDR1 MNHEY, CDR2 SMNVEV (reference sequence). CDR3 length equals 15 residues. V lost 6 bases and J lost 0, with 12 bases in between. The CDR3 sequence is CASSVTGYSNQPQHF. In nucleotides, the CDR3 is TGTGCCAGCAGCGTTACAGGCTATAGCAATCAGCCCCAGCATTTT.

The CDR3 is CASSERYRVQETQYF. CDR3 coding DNA: TGTGCCAGCAGTGAAAGATACAGGGTCCAAGAGACCCAGTACTTC. This chain joins TRBV6-1 and TRBJ2-5; D is perhaps TRBD1 (6 bases). Trimming stripped 2 bases from V and 1 base from J, with 11 bases between. The V gene's germline CDR1 is MNHNS and CDR2 SASEGT. The CDR3 extends over 15 amino acids.

This chain uses TRBV3-1 (or the pseudogene TRBV3-2) with TRBJ2-7; D perhaps matches TRBD2 (6 bases). V was cut by 1 base and J by 2 bases, with 21 bases left in between. CDR1 and CDR2 (germline): LGHDT, YNNKEL (reference sequence). The CDR3 is made up of 18 amino acids. The DNA of the CDR3 is TGTGCCAGCAGCCAAGCTACGGCTTTATGGAGGGCCACCTACGAGCAGTACTTC. This gives the protein CASSQATALWRATYEQYF.

This clone came up a few times. The chain combines TRBV27 with TRBJ2-2, with TRBD2 identical over 8 bases. The junction had 8 bases not matched to a gene; V was cut back by 5 bases and J by 0 bases. CDR3 length: 17 residues. Germline V lookup: CDR1 MNHEY, CDR2 SMNVEV (reference sequence). CDR3 in amino acids: CASSQKPAGANTGELFF. CDR3 DNA sequence: TGTGCCAGCAGTCAGAAGCCAGCGGGGGCGAACACCGGGGAGCTGTTTTTT.

V gene TRBV9 combines with J gene TRBJ2-2, with D tentatively TRBD2 (7 bases). Trimming removed 2 bases from V and 3 bases from J, with 14 bases in between. CDR3 size: 16 residues. Germline lookup yields CDR1 SGDLS and CDR2 YYNGEE. CDR3 DNA sequence: TGTGCCAGCAGCGTCAGGGGAGGGGCGGACACCGGGGAGCTGTTTTTT. It yields the protein CASSVRGGADTGELFF.

The V call is TRBV7-9, the J call TRBJ2-2; D is uncertain. The V and J ends lost 4 bases and 1 base respectively, with 7 bases between them. There are 14 residues in the CDR3. Germline loops: CDR1 SEHNR, CDR2 FQNEAQ (reference sequence). In DNA, the CDR3 is TGTGCCAGCAGCTACAGAAGGAACACCGGGGAGCTGTTTTTT. Encoded protein: CASSYRRNTGELFF.

The V call is TRBV5-4, the J call TRBJ1-2; maybe TRBD1 (6 bases). CDR1 is SGHNT and CDR2 is YYREEE in the germline V gene (reference sequence). V dropped 2 bases and J dropped 4 bases, with 12 bases sitting between them. This CDR3 is built from 14 residues. The DNA for the CDR3 is TGTGCCAGCAGCTTTGCGCAGGGGAGCTATGGCTACACCTTC. It codes for CASSFAQGSYGYTF.

The chain uses TRBV21-1 and TRBJ2-7; TRBD2, the table's D call, was not compared with the DNA. TRBV21-1 is tagged as a pseudogene. The CDR3 runs 16 residues. CDR3 nucleotides: TGTGCCAGCAGCAAAGACCATAGAAACTCTCCTAACGAGCAGTACTTC. The encoded protein is CASSKDHRNSPNEQYF.

This clone showed up just once. The chain couples TRBV7-9 to TRBJ2-1; D is perhaps TRBD2 (5 bases). Germline lookup yields CDR1 SEHNR and CDR2 FQNEAQ (reference sequence). The CDR3 extends over 15 amino acids. Trimming removed 5 bases at V and 0 bases at J, with 11 bases between. CDR3 nucleotide sequence: TGTGCCAGCAGCGCACCGGGGAGCTCCTACAATGAGCAGTTCTTC. Protein sequence: CASSAPGSSYNEQFF.

In the case of this clone: The junction shows a germline mismatch at one end, possibly a read error. The rearrangement links TRBV2 to TRBJ2-2; TRBD2 aligns across 9 bases. CDR1 and CDR2 from the germline V gene are SNHLY and FYNNEI. The CDR3 is made up of 17 amino acids. CDR3 sequence: CASSGSQRGANTGELFF. The CDR3 DNA reads as TGTGCCAGCAGTGGGAGTCAGCGGGGGGCGAATACCGGGGAGCTGTTTTTT.

This clone was seen once. The chain links TRBV5-1 to TRBJ2-1; 13 nucleotides line up with TRBD2. This CDR3 is 14 amino acids long. Germline V gene lookup returns CDR1 SGHRS and CDR2 YFSETQ. With 4 bases clipped from V and 7 bases from J, the junction kept 2 bases outside the gene matches. This CDR3 reads CASSPGLAGNEQFF. The CDR3, as DNA: TGCGCCAGCAGCCCGGGACTAGCGGGGAATGAGCAGTTCTTC.

The J gene is TRBJ1-6, the V gene TRBV11-1; 8 bases are a match to TRBD1. Germline V gene lookup returns CDR1 SGHAT and CDR2 FQDESV (reference sequence). The V segment lost 4 bases and the J segment 10 bases; nucleotides outside the gene matches: 6. The CDR3 totals 14 residues. The CDR3 spells CASSYGQGRSPLHF. The CDR3 DNA reads TGTGCCAGCAGCTATGGACAGGGTAGATCACCCCTCCACTTT.